Following are 21 T cell receptor beta chains from one sample sequenced in a study of OX40 agonist ivuxolimab in advanced cancers. Method: immunoSEQ multiplex PCR; TCRdb's copy keeps in-frame clones and lacks some. The sample lists 25,000 to 35,000 clones, 90% occurring once. The material was CD4+ or CD8+ T cells sorted from blood, obtained in a trial of the OX40 agonist ivuxolimab. The receptor set was obtained from an adult with an advanced solid tumor such as melanoma, head and neck, liver or kidney cancer.

The chain employs TRBV6-1 and TRBJ2-7; D is perhaps TRBD1 (5 bases). Looked up from germline, CDR1 is MNHNS and CDR2 is SASEGT. With 0 bases removed from V and 5 bases from J, the gap between germline ends came to 17 bases. CDR3 length: 16 residues. DNA of the CDR3: TGTGCCAGCAGTGAAGCGGCCTGGGCAGGGCTCGACGAGCAGTACTTC. It yields the protein CASSEAAWAGLDEQYF.

The chain is built from TRBV5-1 and TRBJ2-3, with D unresolved. V was trimmed by 3 bases and J by 2 bases, leaving 13 bases between them. This CDR3 is built from 15 residues. Germline CDR1 and CDR2: SGHRS and YFSETQ. The CDR3, as DNA: TGCGCCAGCAGCTACCTAGGTACTTCCACAGATACGCAGTATTTT. Translating gives CASSYLGTSTDTQYF.

The chain recombines TRBV9 with TRBJ2-7, with 9 bases that match TRBD1. J lost 1 base, V lost 4 bases, and 6 bases had no gene match. The CDR3 sequence is 15 residues long. Germline lookup yields CDR1 SGDLS and CDR2 YYNGEE. CDR3 in amino acids: CASSSPGTGSYEQYF. For the CDR3, the DNA is TGTGCCAGCAGCTCCCCCGGGACAGGGTCCTACGAGCAGTACTTC.

The V call is TRBV15, the J call TRBJ2-7, with 7 positions matching TRBD1. Trimming took 0 bases from V and 5 from J; bases not matched to a gene: 1. Germline V gives CDR1 LNHNV, CDR2 YYDKDF (reference sequence). The CDR3 extends over 13 amino acids. This chain's CDR3 is CATSREGTDEQYF. CDR3 nucleotide sequence: TGTGCCACCAGCAGAGAAGGGACAGACGAGCAGTACTTC. Full variable domain (rest looked up from reference TRBV15 and TRBJ2-7): DAMVIQNPRYQVTQFGKPVTLSCSQTLNHNVMYWYQQKSSQAPKLLFHYYDKDFNNEADTPDNFQSRRPNTSFCFLDIRSPGLGDTAMYLCATSREGTDEQYFGPGTRLTVT.

The V and J genes are TRBV5-1 and TRBJ2-5; 10 bases agree with TRBD1. Judging by the DNA end, TRBJ2-7 fits better; the J call may be wrong. The CDR3 has 15 residues. The germline CDR1 and CDR2 sequences are SGHRS and YFSETQ. CDR3 sequence (DNA): TGCGCCAGCAGCTACGTCGGGACAGGGGTCCTCGAGCAGTACTTC. The encoded protein is CASSYVGTGVLEQYF.

This clone appeared a single time. V usage is TRBV12-5 and J usage is TRBJ2-7, with 7 bases that match TRBD1. The germline gives CDR1 LGHNT, CDR2 FRNRAP. Losses at the gene ends were 6 bases for V and 1 base for J; bases not matched to a gene: 6. The CDR3 is 14 amino acids. The CDR3 coding sequence is TGTGCTAGTGGACACCAGGACAGGTCCTACGAGCAGTACTTC. Amino acids: CASGHQDRSYEQYF.

The rearrangement joins TRBV28 to TRBJ2-5; D not certain. V shed 6 bases and J shed 4 bases, with 18 bases lying between them. Germline V CDR1 and CDR2: MDHEN, SYDVKM. The CDR3 totals 15 residues. CDR3 nucleotide sequence: TGTGCCAGCAGCAACCGAGGACCTTTACGAGAGACCCAGTACTTC. This translates into CASSNRGPLRETQYF.

The V call is TRBV6-4, the J call TRBJ1-1, with 9 bases identical to TRBD1. Germline V gives CDR1 MRHNA, CDR2 SNTAGT. The CDR3 has 14 amino acids. The trim removed 6 bases at V and 2 bases at J, leaving 4 bases unmatched. The CDR3 region has the DNA TGTGCCAGCAGCTCACAGGGGGCCAACACTGAAGCTTTCTTT. Amino acids: CASSSQGANTEAFF.

The chain couples TRBV28 to TRBJ1-2; 8 positions match TRBD1. CDR3 length: 12 amino acids. CDR1 and CDR2 from the germline V gene are MDHEN and SYDVKM. The V and J ends lost 7 bases and 5 bases, in that order; junction bases with no gene match: 3. The CDR3 nucleotides are TGTGCCAGCACGACAGGGGTTTATGGCTACACCTTC. Residues: CASTTGVYGYTF.

The chain is built from TRBV5-1 and TRBJ2-7, with a possible D match to TRBD2 (6 bases). The CDR3 is made up of 13 amino acids. Trimming shortened V by 4 bases and J by 5 bases, and 13 bases separated the two germline ends. The V gene's germline CDR1 is SGHRS and CDR2 YFSETQ. CDR3 in amino acids: CASSSSGWNEQYF. The DNA of the CDR3 is TGCGCCAGCAGCAGTAGCGGTTGGAACGAGCAGTACTTC.

The genes are TRBV2 and TRBJ2-7, with D possibly TRBD1 on 6 matching bases. CDR3 length equals 13 residues. Germline V CDR1 and CDR2: SNHLY, FYNNEI. Trimming pared 8 bases from V and 2 bases from J, leaving 13 bases between. The CDR3 DNA is TGTGCCAGCGGGTGGACAGAAGCCTACGAGCAGTACTTC. It codes for CASGWTEAYEQYF.

This chain uses TRBV19 with TRBJ1-1; no clear D. Germline-derived CDR1 and CDR2 are LNHDA and SQIVND (reference sequence). The CDR3 sequence is 13 residues long. The V end was cut by 0 bases, the J end by 7 bases, with 9 bases between. The CDR3 loop reads CASSIDYGGEAFF. The DNA of the CDR3 is TGTGCCAGTAGTATAGATTATGGCGGTGAAGCTTTCTTT.

The rearrangement links TRBV7-2 to TRBJ2-4; 13 bases fit TRBD2. V shed 6 bases and J 4 bases; nucleotides not matched to a gene: 6. CDR3 length: 16 residues. CDR1 SGHTA and CDR2 FQGNSA come from the germline V gene. The CDR3 protein is CASRSVGLAGKNIQYF. CDR3 in DNA: TGTGCCAGCAGGTCTGTGGGACTAGCGGGAAAAAACATTCAGTACTTC.

This chain uses TRBV7-9 with TRBJ1-4; perhaps TRBD1 as D (5 bases). CDR3 length: 15 amino acids. V was clipped by 2 bases and J by 6 bases, with 13 bases between them. Germline assignment: CDR1 SEHNR and CDR2 FQNEAQ (reference sequence). CDR3 sequence: CASSLTGLGDEKLFF. In nucleotides, the CDR3 is TGTGCCAGCAGCTTAACGGGGTTAGGGGATGAAAAACTGTTTTTT.

This chain connects TRBV30 to TRBJ1-5; D call uncertain. Germline CDR1 reads GTSNPN; CDR2 reads SVGIG (reference sequence). This CDR3 comprises 13 residues. V was shortened by 2 bases and J by 4 bases, with 9 bases between the two germline ends. The CDR3 spells CAWSLNGNQPQHF. The DNA for the CDR3 is TGTGCCTGGAGTCTCAATGGGAATCAGCCCCAGCATTTT.

This rearrangement joins TRBV7-8 to TRBJ1-1; TRBD1 might be the D (5 bases). The CDR3 is made up of 15 amino acids. The V gene lost 4 bases and the J gene lost 7 bases, with 19 bases spanning the gap. The V gene's germline CDR1 is SGHVS and CDR2 FQNEAQ. The CDR3 bases are TGTGCCAGCAGCTCGAGGATACCGGGGGGGGATGAAGCTTTCTTT. This codes for CASSSRIPGGDEAFF.

In its sample, this clone was seen a few times. The rearrangement links TRBV11-2 to TRBJ1-4; no firm D call. V lost 4 bases and J 11 bases, leaving 8 bases between the germline ends. The CDR3 runs to 11 residues. Germline CDR1 and CDR2: SGHAT and FQNNGV. CDR3 sequence reads: CASSSQAKLFF. The CDR3 nucleotides are TGTGCCAGCAGCTCACAAGCTAAACTGTTTTTT.

The count of this clone is one. The chain links TRBV15 to TRBJ1-3; D unresolved. V was trimmed by 1 base and J by 4 bases, leaving 8 bases between them. In germline, CDR1 is LNHNV, CDR2 YYDKDF (reference sequence). The CDR3 totals 14 residues. The CDR3 DNA sequence: TGTGCCACCAGCAGAGGTACAGCGGGAAACACCATATATTTT. Its translation: CATSRGTAGNTIYF.

The V call is TRBV4-3, the J call TRBJ2-1, with a tentative D call TRBD2 (5 bases). V lost 5 bases and J 4 bases, leaving 15 bases between the germline ends. Germline V gives CDR1 LGHNA, CDR2 YSLEER. This CDR3 has 15 amino acids. Written as DNA, the CDR3 is TGCGCCAGCAGCTACACCCTTTCGGGGTACAATGAGCAGTTCTTC. It encodes CASSYTLSGYNEQFF.

The rearrangement joins TRBV7-3 to TRBJ1-2; 7 bases line up with TRBD1. The CDR3 is 16 amino acids. Germline V gives CDR1 SGHTA, CDR2 FQGTGA. The V gene end was trimmed by 5 bases and the J gene end by 5 bases; junction bases not matched to a gene: 14. CDR3 sequence: CASSIGTASGPYGYTF. CDR3 nucleotide sequence: TGTGCCAGCAGCATCGGGACAGCCAGTGGACCATATGGCTACACCTTC.

The CDR3 reads CASSYLGESGELFF. The CDR3 nucleotides are TGTGCCAGCAGTTATTTAGGTGAATCCGGGGAGCTGTTTTTT. V usage is TRBV7-3 and J usage is TRBJ2-2, with D hard to call. V lost 6 bases, J lost 6 bases, and 14 bases lay in between. The CDR3 totals 14 residues. Germline values: CDR1 SGHTA, CDR2 FQGTGA.